This entry concerns a single TCR beta chain. Its matching antigen is unknown. Every bit of the isolated RNA underwent reverse transcription, so sequencing read expressed TCRB transcripts. The data were produced by immunoSEQ multiplex PCR, yet TCRdb's version contains in-frame clones alone and is incomplete. The data show about 270,000 clones, approximately 15% seen once. The CDR3 spans 14 residues. Trimming took 4 bases from V and 3 from J, leaving 11 bases between them. CDR1 is SGHNT and CDR2 is YYREEE in the germline V gene (reference sequence). The data belong to a study of beta chain features in type 1 diabetes. Study-wide context: The study examined 90 million to 130 million sorted cells across all samples. Findings and limits, study-wide: Naive, central memory and Treg TCRB repertoires seemed to resemble each other more closely in patients than they did in healthy donors. Whether HLA type influences TCRB rearrangement remained unresolved here. TCRB CDR3s from Type 1 diabetes patients were moderately but significantly shorter in all four CD4+ subsets.

Cell sorting via CD45RO/CCR7/CD25/CD127/CD95/CD27 was performed to obtain CD4+ naive, central memory, regulatory and stem cell-like memory cells. The sequenced sample consisted of naive CD4+ T cells from blood. J is TRBJ2-4 and V is TRBV5-4, with D perhaps matching TRBD1 (6 bases). This sequence was found in a man under 40 with type 1 diabetes. DNA for the CDR3: TGTGCCAGCAGCAAGGACAGCGTCAAAAACATTCAGTACTTC. Amino acids: CASSKDSVKNIQYF.